A single TCR beta chain is shown here with its context. Its target is not known. PCR involved 60 Vbeta and 13 Jbeta primers. Using immunoSEQ multiplex PCR, the repertoire was profiled, and TCRdb retains in-frame clones only, with some absent. This sample yields some 110,000 clones, of which approximately 76% are seen a single time; around 5% belongs to the top ten. This sample was taken from a study of cytomegalovirus exposure and HLA in healthy donors. Whole-study findings and limits: The likely explanation for a cluster of highly shared sequence variants was sequencing artifact. With high specificity and sensitivity, the classifier reportedly diagnosed cytomegalovirus status.

V was trimmed by 7 bases and J by 15 bases, leaving 25 bases between them. CDR3 size: 14 residues. Germline V gives CDR1 MNHNS, CDR2 SASEGT. This clonotype originated in a woman between 18 and 30 years old in good health and CMV-seropositive. Sequences were obtained from PBMCs. V usage is TRBV6-1 and J usage is TRBJ2-1; weak D call: TRBD2 (7 bases). CDR3 in DNA: TGTGCCAGCACTCCGGGACCGAGCGGGACATCGGCGTTCTTC. Protein sequence: CASTPGPSGTSAFF.